The entry that follows covers one T cell receptor (beta chain) sequence. The CDR3 extends over 18 amino acids. The V gene's germline CDR1 is SGHTS and CDR2 YDEGEE. J gave up 5 bases and V 0 bases, and 9 bases lay outside the gene matches. 13 Jbeta primers and 60 Vbeta primers were used for the PCR. Sequenced by immunoSEQ multiplex PCR; TCRdb stores in-frame clones only, minus some. The table includes over 150,000 clones, approximately 79% detected once. This sample was taken from a study of cytomegalovirus exposure and HLA in healthy donors. The sequenced sample was PBMCs. The chain recombines TRBV5-8 with TRBJ2-5; 14 nucleotides match TRBD2. The TCR comes from a man in his forties in good health and CMV-seronegative. The CDR3 DNA reads as TGTGCCAGCAGCTTGGCCGTCGGACTAGCGGGAGGAAGGGAGACCCAGTACTTC. Translation: CASSLAVGLAGGRETQYF. Combining the CDR3 with reference TRBV5-8 and TRBJ2-5 gives the whole variable domain EAGVTQSPTHLIKTRGQQATLRCSPISGHTSVYWYQQALGLGLQFLLWYDEGEERNRGNFPPRFSGRQFPNYSSELNVNALELEDSALYLCASSLAVGLAGGRETQYFGPGTRLLVL.